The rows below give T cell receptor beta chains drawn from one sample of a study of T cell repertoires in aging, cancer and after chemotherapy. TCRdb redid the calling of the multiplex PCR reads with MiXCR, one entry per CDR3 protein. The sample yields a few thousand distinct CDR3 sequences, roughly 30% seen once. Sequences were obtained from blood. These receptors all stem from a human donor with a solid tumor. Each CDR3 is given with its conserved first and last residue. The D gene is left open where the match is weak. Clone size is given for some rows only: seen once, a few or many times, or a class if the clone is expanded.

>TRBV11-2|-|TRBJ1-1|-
CASSSYTGNTEAFF
TGTGCCAGCAGCTCCTATACAGGGAACACTGAAGCTTTCTTT
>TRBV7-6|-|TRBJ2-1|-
CASSRGQTNEQFF
TGTGCCAGCAGCCGAGGACAGACCAATGAGCAGTTCTTC
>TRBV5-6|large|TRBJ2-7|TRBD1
CASSFGTGLYEQYF
TGTGCCAGCAGCTTCGGGACAGGGCTATACGAGCAGTACTTC
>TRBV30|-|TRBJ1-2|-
CACSRDPLYGYTF
TGTGCCTGCTCTCGGGACCCCCTCTATGGCTACACCTTC
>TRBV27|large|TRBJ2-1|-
CASSLRQERGEQFF
TGTGCCAGCAGTTTGAGGCAGGAGCGAGGGGAGCAGTTCTTC
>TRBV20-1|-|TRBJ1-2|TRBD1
CSASPDRGQANYGYTF
TGCAGTGCTAGCCCGGACAGGGGACAAGCTAACTATGGCTACACCTTC
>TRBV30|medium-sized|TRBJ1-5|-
CAWSHGARGPGNQPQHF
TGTGCCTGGAGCCACGGGGCGCGGGGGCCGGGCAATCAGCCCCAGCATTTT
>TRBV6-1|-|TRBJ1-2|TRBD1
CASSVDRVESSGYTF
TGTGCCAGCAGTGTGGACAGGGTGGAGTCGAGTGGCTACACCTTC
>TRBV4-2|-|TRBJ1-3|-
CASSQDVPEQTGNTIYF
TGTGCCAGCAGCCAAGATGTACCCGAACAGACTGGAAACACCATATATTTT
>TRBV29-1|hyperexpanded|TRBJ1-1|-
CSVEGTGGAFRTEAFF
TGCAGCGTTGAAGGCACAGGCGGAGCCTTTCGGACTGAAGCTTTCTTT
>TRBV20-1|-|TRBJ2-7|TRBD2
CSASRLAGGLYEQYF
TGCAGTGCTAGTCGGCTAGCGGGGGGGCTATACGAGCAGTACTTC
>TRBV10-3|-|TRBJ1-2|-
CAISEGRTGISTF
TGTGCCATCAGTGAAGGCCGAACAGGCATATCTACCTTC
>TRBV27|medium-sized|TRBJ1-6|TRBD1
CASSLSPRTGGQSPLHF
TGTGCCAGCAGTTTATCCCCTCGGACAGGGGGCCAATCACCCCTCCACTTT
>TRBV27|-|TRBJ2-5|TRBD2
CASSSGLAGGQETQYF
TGTGCCAGCAGTTCGGGACTAGCGGGGGGGCAAGAGACCCAGTACTTC
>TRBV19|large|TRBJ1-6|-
CASSDRPSPLHF
TGTGCCAGTAGTGACAGGCCCTCACCCCTCCACTTT
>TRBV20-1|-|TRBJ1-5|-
CSARDFRQISNQPQHF
TGCAGTGCTAGAGATTTCAGGCAGATTAGCAATCAGCCCCAGCATTTT
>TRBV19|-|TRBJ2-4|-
CTSSIGALAKNIQYF
TGTACCAGTAGTATCGGGGCCCTAGCCAAAAACATTCAGTACTTC
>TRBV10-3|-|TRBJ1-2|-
CAIKGTTTYGYTF
TGTGCCATCAAGGGGACAACTACTTATGGCTACACCTTC
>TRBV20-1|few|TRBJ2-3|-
CSAGGWGRGGQYF
TGCAGTGCGGGCGGCTGGGGACGGGGTGGGCAGTATTTT
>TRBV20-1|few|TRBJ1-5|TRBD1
CSASTSGGSNQPQHF
TGCAGTGCTAGCACCTCAGGGGGCAGCAATCAGCCCCAGCATTTT
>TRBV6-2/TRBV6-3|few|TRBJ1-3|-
CASSYSFTSGNTIYF
TGTGCCAGCAGTTACTCGTTCACCTCTGGAAACACCATATATTTT
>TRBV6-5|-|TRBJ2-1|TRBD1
CASSLQGTGRTSSYNEQFF
TGTGCCAGCAGTTTACAGGGGACAGGGCGTACGAGCTCCTACAATGAGCAGTTCTTC
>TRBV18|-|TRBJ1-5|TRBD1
CASSPAQGADNQPQHF
TGTGCCAGCTCACCTGCACAGGGGGCAGACAATCAGCCCCAGCATTTT
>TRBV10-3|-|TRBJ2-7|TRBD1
CAIMARDSAYEKYF
TGTGCCATCATGGCCCGGGACAGCGCCTACGAGAAGTACTTC
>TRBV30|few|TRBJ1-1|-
CAWGGHGVPEAFF
TGTGCCTGGGGAGGACACGGGGTCCCTGAAGCTTTCTTT
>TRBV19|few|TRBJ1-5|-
CASRGTAYQPQHF
TGTGCCAGTAGGGGGACGGCGTATCAGCCCCAGCATTTT
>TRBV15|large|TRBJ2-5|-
CATSRDRQETQYF
TGTGCCACCAGCAGAGATCGGCAAGAGACCCAGTACTTC
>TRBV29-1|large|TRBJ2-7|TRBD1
CSVGQGSYEQYF
TGCAGCGTGGGACAGGGGTCCTACGAGCAGTACTTC
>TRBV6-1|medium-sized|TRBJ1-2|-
CASSEWGAYGYTF
TGTGCCAGCAGTGAATGGGGGGCCTATGGCTACACCTTC
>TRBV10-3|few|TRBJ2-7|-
CAISRGLNEQYF
TGTGCCATCAGCCGAGGACTAAACGAGCAGTACTTC
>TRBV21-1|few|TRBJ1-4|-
CATSGYATNEKLFF
TGTGCCACCTCAGGCTATGCAACTAATGAAAAACTGTTTTTT
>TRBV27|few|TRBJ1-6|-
CASSYITENSPLHF
TGTGCCAGCAGTTACATCACGGAGAATTCACCCCTCCACTTT
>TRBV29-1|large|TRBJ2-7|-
CSVEGPGIYEQYF
TGCAGCGTTGAAGGCCCAGGAATCTACGAGCAGTACTTC
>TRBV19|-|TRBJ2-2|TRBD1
CASSTRDRGQAGTGELFF
TGTGCCAGTAGTACCCGAGACAGGGGGCAGGCGGGGACCGGGGAGCTGTTTTTT
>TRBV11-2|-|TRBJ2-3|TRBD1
CASSAGTGGFTDTQYF
TGTGCCAGCAGCGCTGGGACAGGGGGTTTTACAGATACGCAGTATTTT
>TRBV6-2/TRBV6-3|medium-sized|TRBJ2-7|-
CASSYSRRYEQYF
TGTGCCAGCAGTTACTCGCGACGGTACGAGCAGTACTTC
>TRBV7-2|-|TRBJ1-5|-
CASSQGEILGPQHF
TGTGCCAGCAGCCAAGGGGAGATCCTAGGGCCCCAGCATTTT
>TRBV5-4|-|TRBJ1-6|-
CASSPPGTTRSSPLHF
TGTGCCAGCAGCCCACCCGGGACAACAAGAAGTTCACCCCTCCACTTT
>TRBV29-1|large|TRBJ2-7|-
CSVVLDRTYEQYF
TGCAGCGTTGTACTAGACAGGACCTACGAGCAGTACTTC
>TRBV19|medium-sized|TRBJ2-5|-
CASSEGRQETQYF
TGTGCCAGTAGTGAGGGGAGGCAAGAGACCCAGTACTTC
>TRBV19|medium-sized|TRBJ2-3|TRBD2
CASSRIAGGTDTQYF
TGTGCCAGTAGTAGGATCGCGGGGGGCACAGATACGCAGTATTTT
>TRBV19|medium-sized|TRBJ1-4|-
CASTPRGSQVEKLFF
TGTGCCAGTACCCCTCGCGGCTCACAAGTTGAAAAACTGTTTTTT
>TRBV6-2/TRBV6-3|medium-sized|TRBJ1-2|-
CASSPGAAYGYTF
TGTGCCAGCAGCCCCGGGGCAGCCTATGGCTACACCTTC
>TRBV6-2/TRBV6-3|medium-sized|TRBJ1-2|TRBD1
CASSLIGSFDRGYGYTF
TGTGCCAGCAGTCTCATTGGGTCTTTCGACAGGGGCTATGGCTACACCTTC
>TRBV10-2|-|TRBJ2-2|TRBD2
CASTAIGSGVSTGELFF
TGCGCCAGCACTGCAATTGGGAGCGGGGTGTCCACCGGGGAGCTGTTTTTT
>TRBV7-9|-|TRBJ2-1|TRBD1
CASSLAAGGMGEQFF
TGTGCCAGCAGCTTAGCGGCAGGGGGCATGGGTGAGCAGTTCTTC
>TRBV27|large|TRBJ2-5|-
CASRSEGETQYF
TGTGCCAGCAGGTCGGAAGGTGAGACCCAGTACTTC
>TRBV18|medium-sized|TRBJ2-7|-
CASSSGPGYEQYF
TGTGCCAGCTCATCGGGACCGGGGTACGAGCAGTACTTC
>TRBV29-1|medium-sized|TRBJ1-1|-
CSATGTRYEAFF
TGCAGCGCAACCGGGACCCGCTATGAAGCTTTCTTT
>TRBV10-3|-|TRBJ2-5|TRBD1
CAISRQGTEETQYF
TGTGCCATCAGCAGACAGGGGACCGAAGAGACCCAGTACTTC
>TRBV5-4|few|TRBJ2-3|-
CASSRPASTDTQYF
TGTGCCAGCAGCCGACCCGCTAGCACAGATACGCAGTATTTT
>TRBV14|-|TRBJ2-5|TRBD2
CASSRKLRGGLRETQYF
TGTGCCAGCAGTCGAAAGCTCCGGGGAGGGCTACGGGAGACCCAGTACTTC
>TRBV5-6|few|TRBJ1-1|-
CASSGFGGLNTEAFF
TGTGCCAGCAGCGGATTCGGAGGGCTGAACACTGAAGCTTTCTTT